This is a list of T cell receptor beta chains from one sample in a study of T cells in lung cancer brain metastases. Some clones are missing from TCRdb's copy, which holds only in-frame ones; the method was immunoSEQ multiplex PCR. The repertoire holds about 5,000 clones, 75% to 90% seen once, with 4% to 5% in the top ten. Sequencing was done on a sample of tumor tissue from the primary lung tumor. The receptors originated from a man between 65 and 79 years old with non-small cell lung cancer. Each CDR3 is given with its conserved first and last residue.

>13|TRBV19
CASKAYWNTEAFF
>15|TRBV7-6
CASSLSGTSNTEAFF
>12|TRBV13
CASTGGSDEQFF
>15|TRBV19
CASSIVPGPYNEQFF
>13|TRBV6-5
CASSYSWGDTQYF
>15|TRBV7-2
CASSLRLGEANTIYF
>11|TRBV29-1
CSVGRGMGQYF
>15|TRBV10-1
CASSDGLSFFGGYTF
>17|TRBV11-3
CASSGIRGGRIDSPLHF
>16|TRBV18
CASSRNRLATNEKLFF
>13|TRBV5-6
CASSPQRSYGYTF
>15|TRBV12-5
CASGPDGRVVDTQYF
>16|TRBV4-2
CASSQDTGSRNTEAFF
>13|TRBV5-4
CASSLSSSETQYF
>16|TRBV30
CAWSVREGVINQPQHF
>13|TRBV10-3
CAISEAGNQPQHF
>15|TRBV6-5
CASSRAGGGTDTQYF
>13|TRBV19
CASSTWQRDTQYF
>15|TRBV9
CASSVAERSNYGYTF
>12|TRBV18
CASSPRGETQYF
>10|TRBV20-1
CSAQENEQFF
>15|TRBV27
CASKSRDPGSYGYTF
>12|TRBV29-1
CSVEIAAHTQYF
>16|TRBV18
CASSPTAATGAYEQYF
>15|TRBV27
CASSLEPTNTGELFF
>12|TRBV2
CASIPIADTQYF
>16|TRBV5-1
CASSLTGGASYNEQFF
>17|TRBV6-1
CASSDYWRGGENYGYTF
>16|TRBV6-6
CASSYSLSRATGELFF
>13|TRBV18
CASSPRGGGELFF